This TCR beta chain is from a study of shared clonotypes between healthy human individuals. The study, taken as a whole, reports: Estimated richness was generally greater in naive than memory subsets. A reduction in generation probabilities was seen for non-shared clonotypes relative to those shared by all four donors.

Regarding this clone: Its antigen is currently unknown.

The assay used deep level. Every immunoSEQ plate was one replicate of a subset's evenly spread DNA. Measured with immunoSEQ multiplex PCR; TCRdb has only the in-frame clones, and not every one. The sample has about 1 million clones; 65% to 75% are singletons. Sequenced sample: memory CD4+ T cells sorted from blood. Subset indicated: CD45RA-negative fraction. This receptor was identified in a man between 18 and 29 years old in good health.

The CDR3, as DNA: TGTGCCAGCAGTGACTCAGGGACAGGTTCTTCCTTAGCCAAAAACATTCAGTACTTC. This codes for CASSDSGTGSSLAKNIQYF. V is TRBV6-4 and J is TRBJ2-4, with TRBD1 identical over 8 bases. The ends lost 0 bases at V and 0 bases at J; junction bases unmatched: 10. This CDR3 contains 19 residues. CDR1 and CDR2 (germline): MRHNA, SNTAGT.